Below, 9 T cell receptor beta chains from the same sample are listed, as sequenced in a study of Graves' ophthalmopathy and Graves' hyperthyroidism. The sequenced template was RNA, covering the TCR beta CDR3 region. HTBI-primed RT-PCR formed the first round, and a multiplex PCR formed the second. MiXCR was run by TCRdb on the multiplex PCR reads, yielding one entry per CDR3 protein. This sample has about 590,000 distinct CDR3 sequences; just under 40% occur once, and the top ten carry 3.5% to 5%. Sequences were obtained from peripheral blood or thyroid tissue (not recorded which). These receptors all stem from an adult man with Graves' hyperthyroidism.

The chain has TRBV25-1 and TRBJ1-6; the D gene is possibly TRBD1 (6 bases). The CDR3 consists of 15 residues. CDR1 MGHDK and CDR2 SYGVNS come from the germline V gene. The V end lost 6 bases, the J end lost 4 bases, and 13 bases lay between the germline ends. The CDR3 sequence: CASRLTGNYNSPLHF. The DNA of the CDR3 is TGTGCCAGCAGACTTACAGGGAATTATAATTCACCCCTCCACTTT.

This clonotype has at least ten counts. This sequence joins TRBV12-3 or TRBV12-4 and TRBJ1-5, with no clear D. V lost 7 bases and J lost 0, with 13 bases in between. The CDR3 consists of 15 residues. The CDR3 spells CASTVTGISNQPQHF. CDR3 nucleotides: TGTGCCAGCACCGTGACGGGTATTAGCAATCAGCCCCAGCATTTT.

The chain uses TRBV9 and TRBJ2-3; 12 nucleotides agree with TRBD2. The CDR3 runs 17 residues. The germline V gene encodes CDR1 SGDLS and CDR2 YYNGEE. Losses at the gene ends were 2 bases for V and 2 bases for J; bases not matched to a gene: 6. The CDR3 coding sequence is TGTGCCAGCAGCGTGACTAGCGGGGGCCTCCCCACAGATACGCAGTATTTT. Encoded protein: CASSVTSGGLPTDTQYF.

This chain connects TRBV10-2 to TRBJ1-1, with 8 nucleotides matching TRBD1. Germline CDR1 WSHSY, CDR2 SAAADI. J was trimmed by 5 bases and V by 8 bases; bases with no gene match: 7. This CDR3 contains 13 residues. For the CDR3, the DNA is TGCGCCAGCCAGGACAGGGTGGGAACTGAAGCTTTCTTT. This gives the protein CASQDRVGTEAFF.

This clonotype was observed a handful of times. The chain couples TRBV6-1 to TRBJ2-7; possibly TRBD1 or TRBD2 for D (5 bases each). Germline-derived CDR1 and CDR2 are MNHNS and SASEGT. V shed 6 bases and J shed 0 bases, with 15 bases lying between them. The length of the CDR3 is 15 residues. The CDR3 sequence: CASSPWDAASYEQYF. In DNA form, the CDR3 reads TGTGCCAGCAGCCCTTGGGACGCCGCCTCCTACGAGCAGTACTTC.

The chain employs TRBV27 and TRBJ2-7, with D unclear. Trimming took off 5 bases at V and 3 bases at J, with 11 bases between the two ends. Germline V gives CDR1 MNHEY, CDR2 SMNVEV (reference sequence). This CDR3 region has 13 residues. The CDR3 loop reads CASSPPPHYEQYF. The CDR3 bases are TGTGCCAGCAGTCCCCCCCCACACTACGAGCAGTACTTC.

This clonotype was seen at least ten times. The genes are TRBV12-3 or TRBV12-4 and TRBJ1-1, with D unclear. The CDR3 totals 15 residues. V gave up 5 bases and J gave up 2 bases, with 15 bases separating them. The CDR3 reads CASSITLKPNTEAFF. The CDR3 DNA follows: TGTGCCAGCAGTATAACACTTAAACCAAACACTGAAGCTTTCTTT.

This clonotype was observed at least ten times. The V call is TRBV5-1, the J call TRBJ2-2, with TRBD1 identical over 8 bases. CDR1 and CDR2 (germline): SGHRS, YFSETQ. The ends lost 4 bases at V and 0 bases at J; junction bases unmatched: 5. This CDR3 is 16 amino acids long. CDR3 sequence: CASSRWTGTNTGELFF. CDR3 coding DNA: TGCGCCAGCAGCCGCTGGACAGGGACGAACACCGGGGAGCTGTTTTTT.

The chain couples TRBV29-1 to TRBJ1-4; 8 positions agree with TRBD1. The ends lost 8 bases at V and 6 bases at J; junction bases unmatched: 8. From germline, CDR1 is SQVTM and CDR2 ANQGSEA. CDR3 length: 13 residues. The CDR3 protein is CSTGGQGYEKLFF. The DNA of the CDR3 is TGCAGCACCGGAGGACAGGGATATGAAAAACTGTTTTTT.